The sequence of this TCR beta chain was determined in a study of blood T cells in healthy people across ages. Study results and caveats: Naive T cell percentage by flow cytometry tracked strongly with beta diversity. Greater diversity and more naive CD4+ cells were seen in long-lived donors than in aged donors. Per million T cells, the diversity of TCR beta decreased roughly linearly as age advanced.

A sample-barcoded 5' primer and a J-beta primer mix were used in a second PCR of about 7 to 11 cycles. A 12-random-nucleotide template-switch adaptor tagged each cDNA molecule. MiXCR, applied by TCRdb to the 5' RACE reads, yields one record per CDR3 protein. The sample lists some 550,000 distinct CDR3 sequences; 40% to 50% were seen once. The CDR3 has 15 residues. The J segment lost 2 bases and the V segment lost 3 bases, leaving 4 bases of the junction unmatched. The germline CDR1 and CDR2 sequences are KGHDR and SFDVKD. A remark on this clonotype: Its antigen is not identified.

The sequence was obtained from an elderly man in good health. What was sequenced was blood. J is TRBJ2-3 and V is TRBV24-1; 7 nucleotides align to TRBD2. The CDR3: CATSDPRDYTDTQYF. Written as DNA, the CDR3 is TGTGCCACCAGTGATCCCCGGGACTACACAGATACGCAGTATTTT.